The 29 T cell receptor beta chains below all came from one sample that was sequenced in a study of blood T cells in healthy people across ages. Primed by a sample-barcoded 5' primer and a J-beta primer mix, a second PCR proceeded for about 7 to 11 cycles. MiXCR, applied by TCRdb to the 5' RACE reads, yields one record per CDR3 protein. The table has about 780,000 distinct CDR3 sequences, about a quarter seen once. This same sample was also taken into another study, of T cells of mothers and their children.

Source material: blood. These receptors all come from a boy aged 5-17 years in good health.

The V and J genes are TRBV4-1 and TRBJ2-5; D may be TRBD2 (6 bases). V lost 4 bases, J lost 3 bases, and 24 bases lay in between. This CDR3 comprises 18 residues. Germline V gene data show CDR1 as MGHRA and CDR2 as YSYEKL. The CDR3 DNA reads TGCGCCAGCAGCCCAACCGCGGGGTTGTTGGTAGCGGAAGAGACCCAGTACTTC. Translated: CASSPTAGLLVAEETQYF.

The chain employs TRBV9 and TRBJ2-1, with 10 bases matching TRBD2. CDR3 length: 15 amino acids. The J segment lost 7 bases and the V segment lost 3 bases, leaving 7 bases of the junction unmatched. Germline CDR1 SGDLS, CDR2 YYNGEE. The CDR3 region is CASSGGSGRVNEQFF. DNA of the CDR3: TGTGCCAGCAGCGGGGGGAGCGGGAGGGTAAATGAGCAGTTCTTC.

The CDR3 region has the DNA TGTGCCACCATAAGGACGGACATCTCAATCAGCTCCTACAATGAGCAGTTCTTC. Its translation: CATIRTDISISSYNEQFF. The chain is built from TRBV24-1 and TRBJ2-1; tentatively, D is TRBD1 (5 bases). The CDR3 consists of 18 residues. V was trimmed by 8 bases and J by 0 bases, leaving 22 bases between them. Germline CDR1 is KGHDR and CDR2 is SFDVKD.

The V gene is TRBV5-5, the J gene TRBJ2-7; TRBD2 matches at 10 bases. The J call is in doubt because the DNA end fits TRBJ2-1 better. This CDR3 has 18 residues. The germline V gene encodes CDR1 SGHKS and CDR2 YYEKEE (reference sequence). Here the CDR3 reads CASSLAPSGGQRTNEQFF. In DNA form, the CDR3 reads TGTGCCAGCAGCTTGGCGCCTAGCGGGGGACAGAGGACCAATGAGCAGTTCTTC.

This clonotype was detected ten times or more. The chain carries TRBV6-5 and TRBJ2-5, with 11 bases identical to TRBD2. Germline values: CDR1 MNHEY, CDR2 SVGAGI. The CDR3 covers 14 residues. With V trimmed by 5 bases and J by 2 bases, 1 base remained unmatched. This CDR3 is CASSGTSGQETQYF. The CDR3 DNA is TGTGCCAGCAGTGGGACTAGCGGACAAGAGACCCAGTACTTC.

V usage is TRBV7-9 and J usage is TRBJ1-1, with D tentatively TRBD1 (6 bases). This CDR3 contains 14 residues. Trimming took 3 bases from V and 5 from J, leaving 13 bases between them. Germline-derived CDR1 and CDR2 are SEHNR and FQNEAQ (reference sequence). The CDR3 loop is CASSFPARGTEAFF. The CDR3 bases are TGTGCCAGCAGCTTTCCTGCCAGGGGTACTGAAGCTTTCTTT.

The rearrangement joins TRBV19 to TRBJ1-4; D call uncertain. CDR3 length equals 16 residues. V dropped 5 bases and J dropped 6 bases, with 19 bases sitting between them. CDR1 and CDR2 (germline): LNHDA, SQIVND (reference sequence). This CDR3 is CASSPWPLRGDEKLFF. Written as DNA, the CDR3 is TGTGCCAGTAGTCCTTGGCCGCTCCGGGGTGATGAAAAACTGTTTTTT.

CDR3 in amino acids: CSVGLGARETQYF. The CDR3 nucleotides read TGCAGCGTTGGGTTAGGAGCGAGAGAGACCCAGTACTTC. The rearrangement uses TRBV29-1 and TRBJ2-5; D ambiguous. Germline V lookup: CDR1 SQVTM, CDR2 ANQGSEA. The length of the CDR3 is 13 residues. V lost 4 bases, J lost 4 bases, and 13 bases lay in between.

This clonotype has a handful of counts. The CDR3 coding sequence is TGTGCCAGCAGCTCGGATACAGGGAAAGCTTTCTTT. Amino acids: CASSSDTGKAFF. The V call is TRBV7-3, the J call TRBJ1-1; the D gene is possibly TRBD1 (6 bases). This CDR3 comprises 12 residues. The V end was cut by 4 bases, the J end by 9 bases, with 12 bases between. Germline V gene sequence: CDR1 SGHTA, CDR2 FQGTGA. Full variable domain (remainder filled in from reference TRBV7-3 and TRBJ1-1): GAGVSQTPSNKVTEKGKYVELRCDPISGHTALYWYRQSLGQGPEFLIYFQGTGAADDSGLPNDRFFAVRPEGSVSTLKIQRTERGDSAVYLCASSSDTGKAFFGQGTRLTVV.

The chain links TRBV10-3 to TRBJ2-7, with TRBD1 identical over 7 bases. Germline values: CDR1 ENHRY, CDR2 SYGVKD. Trimming took 8 bases from V and 4 from J; bases not matched to a gene: 11. This CDR3 comprises 14 residues. The CDR3 region has the DNA TGTGCCATCGGCTCCCGGGACAGAAAGTACGAGCAGTACTTC. It encodes CAIGSRDRKYEQYF.

The gene calls are TRBV5-5 and TRBJ2-1; the D is unclear. Deletions cut 2 bases from V and 0 bases from J, with 6 bases between. The CDR3 runs 14 residues. In germline, CDR1 is SGHKS, CDR2 YYEKEE (reference sequence). CDR3 amino acids: CASSFLSSYNEQFF. The CDR3 region has the DNA TGTGCCAGCAGCTTTCTGAGCTCCTACAATGAGCAGTTCTTC.

This clonotype was recorded a few times. The chain links TRBV12-3 or TRBV12-4 to TRBJ1-6, with a tentative D call TRBD1 (5 bases). The CDR3 contains 14 residues. Trimming cost V 7 bases and J 4 bases, with 11 bases left between them. The CDR3 DNA reads TGTGCCAGCAAGGGGAAGGCTTATAATTCACCCCTCCACTTT. Its protein product is CASKGKAYNSPLHF.

The chain carries TRBV5-1 and TRBJ2-5; 10 positions agree with TRBD1. The V and J ends lost 4 bases and 5 bases, in that order; junction bases with no gene match: 8. This CDR3 has 15 residues. Germline lookup yields CDR1 SGHRS and CDR2 YFSETQ. The chain's CDR3 is CASSGRQGARETQYF. The CDR3 nucleotides read TGCGCCAGCAGCGGACGACAGGGGGCGAGGGAGACCCAGTACTTC.

The J gene is TRBJ2-5, the V gene TRBV29-1; D is undetermined. Germline CDR1 is SQVTM and CDR2 is ANQGSEA. This CDR3 comprises 15 residues. V dropped 0 bases and J dropped 0 bases, with 11 bases sitting between them. The CDR3 sequence is CSVEDSTTNQETQYF. In DNA, the CDR3 is TGCAGCGTTGAAGATTCCACCACCAACCAAGAGACCCAGTACTTC.

This clonotype was picked up a small number of times. This sequence joins TRBV24-1 and TRBJ2-1; D is perhaps TRBD2 (6 bases). Trimming took 4 bases from V and 10 from J, leaving 13 bases between them. The germline V gene encodes CDR1 KGHDR and CDR2 SFDVKD. This CDR3 region has 13 residues. The CDR3 loop reads CATSEGGMQEQFF. The CDR3 DNA reads TGTGCCACCAGTGAGGGGGGTATGCAGGAGCAGTTCTTC.

This chain's CDR3 is CASGLVKFAGGAETQYF. Written as DNA, the CDR3 is TGTGCTAGTGGTTTGGTAAAGTTTGCGGGGGGCGCGGAGACCCAGTACTTC. The rearrangement uses TRBV12-5 and TRBJ2-5, with 8 bases fitting TRBD2. Trimming took 0 bases from V and 5 from J; bases not matched to a gene: 11. CDR1 is LGHNT and CDR2 is FRNRAP in the germline V gene. The CDR3 contains 17 residues.

This clonotype was observed a handful of times. The J gene is TRBJ2-1, the V gene TRBV29-1; D gene ambiguous. This CDR3 spans 13 amino acids. Trimming took 7 bases from V and 2 from J, leaving 12 bases between them. CDR1 is SQVTM and CDR2 is ANQGSEA in the germline V gene. Written as DNA, the CDR3 is TGCAGCGATGGGCCGGGTACCTACAATGAGCAGTTCTTC. Translation: CSDGPGTYNEQFF.

V gene TRBV10-3 combines with J gene TRBJ2-7; maybe TRBD2 (7 bases). The V and J ends lost 0 bases and 5 bases respectively, with 11 bases between them. The CDR3 covers 14 residues. Germline V gene lookup returns CDR1 ENHRY and CDR2 SYGVKD. Here the CDR3 DNA reads TGTGCCATCAGTGAGTCAAGGGGGGGAGACGAGCAGTACTTC. Translating gives CAISESRGGDEQYF.

This chain uses TRBV30 with TRBJ1-4; D is uncertain. Between the trimmed V and J ends, which lost 5 bases and 5 bases, there was a span of 6 bases. Germline lookup yields CDR1 GTSNPN and CDR2 SVGIG (reference sequence). The CDR3 is 11 amino acids. The CDR3 spells CAWGYNEKLFF. The CDR3 nucleotides are TGTGCCTGGGGCTACAATGAAAAACTGTTTTTT.

V and J are TRBV19 and TRBJ2-1; the D gene could be TRBD1 or TRBD2 (5 bases each). The length of the CDR3 is 14 residues. Trimming stripped 7 bases from V and 7 bases from J, with 17 bases between. Germline V gives CDR1 LNHDA, CDR2 SQIVND (reference sequence). CDR3 residues: CASTFSGTRNEQFF. CDR3 in DNA: TGTGCCAGTACATTTTCCGGGACCCGAAATGAGCAGTTCTTC.

This clonotype appeared a few times. This chain connects TRBV6-6 to TRBJ2-3; 8 nucleotides line up with TRBD2. Trimming cost V 7 bases and J 2 bases; bases outside gene matches: 5. The CDR3 has 14 residues. CDR1 is MNHNY and CDR2 is SVGAGI in the germline V gene (reference sequence). DNA for the CDR3: TGTGCCAGCATCTCCGGGGGGGCCACAGATACGCAGTATTTT. It translates to CASISGGATDTQYF.

This clonotype was found a few times. The chain uses TRBV9 and TRBJ1-1; 9 bases agree with TRBD1. The CDR3 contains 16 residues. V gave up 4 bases and J gave up 2 bases; unmatched junction bases: 9. CDR1 SGDLS and CDR2 YYNGEE come from the germline V gene. The CDR3 loop reads CASSISLGQGNTEAFF. In DNA form, the CDR3 reads TGTGCCAGCAGCATATCTCTGGGACAGGGAAACACTGAAGCTTTCTTT.

This clonotype was observed a few times. V usage is TRBV13 and J usage is TRBJ2-6; D gene unclear. With 0 bases removed from V and 3 bases from J, the gap between germline ends came to 12 bases. Germline CDR1 and CDR2: PRHDT and FYEKMQ (reference sequence). This CDR3 comprises 17 residues. CDR3 DNA: TGTGCCAGCAGCTTAGGTGGCGCCTACGGTGGGGCCAACGTCCTGACTTTC. Its translation is CASSLGGAYGGANVLTF.

This chain uses TRBV6-5 with TRBJ2-7; D call uncertain. The better agreement between TRBJ2-5 and the DNA end casts doubt on the J call. CDR3 length: 12 residues. Germline CDR1 reads MNHEY; CDR2 reads SVGAGI. The CDR3 bases are TGTGCCAGCCATGGTACGGAAGAGACCCAGTACTTC. Translation gives CASHGTEETQYF.

This clonotype was seen only a few times. The V call is TRBV20-1, the J call TRBJ2-5, with D unclear. The germline CDR1 and CDR2 sequences are DFQATT and SNEGSKA (reference sequence). V was cut by 3 bases and J by 1 base, with 12 bases left in between. This CDR3 has 14 amino acids. The CDR3, as DNA: TGCAGTGCTAGGGCCCAAGGAGTCCAAGAGACCCAGTACTTC. Translation: CSARAQGVQETQYF.

The genes are TRBV10-2 and TRBJ1-6; no definite D call. Germline-derived CDR1 and CDR2 are WSHSY and SAAADI. V was clipped by 7 bases and J by 9 bases, with 13 bases between them. The CDR3 has 13 amino acids. Written as DNA, the CDR3 is TGCGCCAGCACCGACATGGGAGGTTCACCCCTCCACTTT. Translation gives CASTDMGGSPLHF.

This clonotype was seen a handful of times. J is TRBJ2-7 and V is TRBV19; 12 positions agree with TRBD1. The CDR3 has 15 residues. The V and J ends lost 5 bases and 2 bases, in that order; junction bases with no gene match: 4. Germline V CDR1 and CDR2: LNHDA, SQIVND (reference sequence). CDR3 in amino acids: CASSARDRGPYEQYF. DNA for the CDR3: TGTGCCAGTAGTGCCCGGGACAGGGGGCCCTACGAGCAGTACTTC. Full variable domain (missing parts from reference TRBV19 and TRBJ2-7): DGGITQSPKYLFRKEGQNVTLSCEQNLNHDAMYWYRQDPGQGLRLIYYSQIVNDFQKGDIAEGYSVSREKKESFPLTVTSAQKNPTAFYLCASSARDRGPYEQYFGPGTRLTVT.

J is TRBJ2-7 and V is TRBV12-3 or TRBV12-4; the match to TRBD1 covers 11 bases. Trimming removed 4 bases from V and 5 bases from J; junction bases left unmatched: 4. The CDR3 is made up of 14 amino acids. CDR3 DNA: TGTGCCAGCAGTTCGGACAGGGGGCTGCACGAGCAGTACTTC. It codes for CASSSDRGLHEQYF.

V and J are TRBV12-3 or TRBV12-4 and TRBJ2-3, with TRBD2 matching 11 bases. The CDR3 runs 15 residues. V gave up 3 bases and J gave up 5 bases; unmatched junction bases: 4. CDR3 protein: CASSFVLAGGDTQYF. As DNA, the CDR3 is TGTGCCAGCAGTTTCGTTCTAGCGGGGGGAGATACGCAGTATTTT.